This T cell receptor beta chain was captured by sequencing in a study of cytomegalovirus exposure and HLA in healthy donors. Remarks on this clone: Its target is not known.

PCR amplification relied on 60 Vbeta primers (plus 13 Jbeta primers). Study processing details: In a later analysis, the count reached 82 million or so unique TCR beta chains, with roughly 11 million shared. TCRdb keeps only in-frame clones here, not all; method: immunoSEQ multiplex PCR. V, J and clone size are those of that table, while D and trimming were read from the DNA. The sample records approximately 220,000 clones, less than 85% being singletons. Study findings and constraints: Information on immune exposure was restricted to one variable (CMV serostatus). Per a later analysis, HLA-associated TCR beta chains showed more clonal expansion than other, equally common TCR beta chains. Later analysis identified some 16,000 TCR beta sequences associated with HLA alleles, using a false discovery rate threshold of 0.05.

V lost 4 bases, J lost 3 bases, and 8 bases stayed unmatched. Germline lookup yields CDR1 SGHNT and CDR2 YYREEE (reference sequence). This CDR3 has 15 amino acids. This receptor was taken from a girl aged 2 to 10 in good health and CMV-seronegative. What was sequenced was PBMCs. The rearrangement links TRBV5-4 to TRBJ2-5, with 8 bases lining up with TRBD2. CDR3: CASSSSGRPKETQYF. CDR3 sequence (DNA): TGTGCCAGCAGCAGCAGCGGGAGACCCAAAGAGACCCAGTACTTC.